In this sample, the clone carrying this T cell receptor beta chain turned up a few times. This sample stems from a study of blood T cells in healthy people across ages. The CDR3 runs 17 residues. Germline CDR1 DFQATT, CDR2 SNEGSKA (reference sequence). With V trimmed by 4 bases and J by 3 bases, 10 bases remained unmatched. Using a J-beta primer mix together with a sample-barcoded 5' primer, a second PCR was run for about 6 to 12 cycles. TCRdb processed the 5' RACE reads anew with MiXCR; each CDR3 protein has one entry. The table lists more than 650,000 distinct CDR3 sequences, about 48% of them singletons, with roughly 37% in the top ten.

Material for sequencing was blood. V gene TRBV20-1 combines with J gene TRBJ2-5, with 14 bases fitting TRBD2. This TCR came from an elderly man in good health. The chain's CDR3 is CSAIGTSGSAGEETQYF. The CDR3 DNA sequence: TGCAGTGCTATCGGGACTAGCGGGAGTGCGGGGGAAGAGACCCAGTACTTC.